Below, 18 T cell receptor beta chains from the same sample are listed, as sequenced in a study of neoadjuvant nivolumab and ipilimumab in lung cancer. TCRdb keeps only in-frame clones here, not all; method: immunoSEQ multiplex PCR. The sample gives tens of thousands of clones, 65% to 85% of which show up once; 5.5% to 6.5% is in the top ten. The sample consisted of peripheral blood, taken before neoadjuvant nivolumab, alone or with ipilimumab. The receptor source for this set is an adult with non-small cell lung cancer.

V and J are TRBV4-1 and TRBJ2-3; D perhaps matches TRBD2 (5 bases). The CDR3 has 15 residues. Germline lookup yields CDR1 MGHRA and CDR2 YSYEKL. V lost 5 bases and J lost 5, with 17 bases in between. The CDR3 loop is CASSYGLENEDTQYF. In DNA, the CDR3 is TGCGCCAGCAGCTACGGACTGGAAAACGAAGATACGCAGTATTTT.

The chain is built from TRBV6-5 and TRBJ1-1; no clear D gene. Deletions cut 3 bases from V and 5 bases from J, with 7 bases between. CDR3 size: 12 residues. Looked up from germline, CDR1 is MNHEY and CDR2 is SVGAGI. The CDR3 bases are TGTGCCAGCAGTTATTTGGGGACTGAAGCTTTCTTT. This encodes CASSYLGTEAFF.

V gene TRBV7-8 combines with J gene TRBJ2-7; D is perhaps TRBD2 (6 bases). CDR3 size: 16 residues. Germline assignment: CDR1 SGHVS and CDR2 FQNEAQ. Trimming took off 8 bases at V and 2 bases at J, with 22 bases between the two ends. The CDR3 loop reads CASSNTVRDLTYEQYF. The CDR3 DNA follows: TGTGCCAGCTCCAACACCGTGCGGGACCTGACCTACGAGCAGTACTTC.

CDR3 bases: TGTGCCAGCAGCGGGGGCTCAACTAATGAAAAACTGTTTTTT. Its translation is CASSGGSTNEKLFF. The chain combines TRBV7-9 with TRBJ1-4, with TRBD1 as a possible D gene (6 bases). Germline V gene lookup returns CDR1 SEHNR and CDR2 FQNEAQ (reference sequence). The CDR3 runs to 14 residues. V was shortened by 5 bases and J by 0 bases, with 7 bases between the two germline ends. Combining the CDR3 with reference TRBV7-9 and TRBJ1-4 gives the whole variable domain DTGVSQNPRHKITKRGQNVTFRCDPISEHNRLYWYRQTLGQGPEFLTYFQNEAQLEKSRLLSDRFSAERPKGSFSTLEIQRTEQGDSAMYLCASSGGSTNEKLFFGSGTQLSVL.

The chain is built from TRBV2 and TRBJ1-5; no definite D call. Deletions cut 4 bases from V and 0 bases from J, with 7 bases between. Germline V gene data show CDR1 as SNHLY and CDR2 as FYNNEI. The CDR3 is 14 amino acids. CDR3 amino acids: CASSGRASNQPQHF. CDR3 DNA sequence: TGTGCCAGCAGTGGGCGGGCTAGCAATCAGCCCCAGCATTTT. Complete variable domain (other parts from reference TRBV2 and TRBJ1-5): EPEVTQTPSHQVTQMGQEVILRCVPISNHLYFYWYRQILGQKVEFLVSFYNNEISEKSEIFDDQFSVERPDGSNFTLKIRSTKLEDSAMYFCASSGRASNQPQHFGDGTRLSIL.

The V gene is TRBV5-1, the J gene TRBJ2-5, with 8 bases that match TRBD2. V lost 2 bases, J lost 5 bases, and 5 bases stayed unmatched. Looked up from germline, CDR1 is SGHRS and CDR2 is YFSETQ. This CDR3 comprises 14 residues. The CDR3 reads CASSLGGGRETQYF. The CDR3 DNA reads as TGCGCCAGCAGCTTAGGCGGGGGGCGGGAGACCCAGTACTTC.

The chain combines TRBV2 with TRBJ1-6, with 9 bases lining up with TRBD1. This CDR3 has 16 amino acids. With 4 bases clipped from V and 7 bases from J, the junction kept 8 bases outside the gene matches. The germline gives CDR1 SNHLY, CDR2 FYNNEI. The CDR3 protein is CASSGLEQGANSPLHF. CDR3 nucleotide sequence: TGTGCCAGCAGTGGTCTGGAACAGGGGGCAAATTCACCCCTCCACTTT.

The rearrangement joins TRBV9 to TRBJ1-1; possibly TRBD1 for D (6 bases). Trimming stripped 0 bases from V and 4 bases from J, with 13 bases between. CDR1 and CDR2 (germline): SGDLS, YYNGEE. The CDR3 is 15 residues long. The CDR3 nucleotides read TGTGCCAGCAGCGTAGATCCAGGCAGGGGCACTGAAGCTTTCTTT. Protein sequence: CASSVDPGRGTEAFF.

The V gene is TRBV27, the J gene TRBJ2-2; D gene ambiguous. The length of the CDR3 is 15 residues. Trimming removed 1 base from V and 2 bases from J, with 8 bases in between. CDR1 and CDR2 (germline): MNHEY, SMNVEV (reference sequence). Written as DNA, the CDR3 is TGTGCCAGCAGTTTATGGGCCAGAAACACCGGGGAGCTGTTTTTT. Translation: CASSLWARNTGELFF.

J is TRBJ1-5 and V is TRBV18; D not certain. CDR1 and CDR2 (germline): KGHSH, LQKENI. CDR3 length: 13 amino acids. The ends were cut back, 5 bases at V and 0 bases at J, with 5 bases in the middle. Here the CDR3 reads CASSADSNQPQHF. CDR3 bases: TGTGCCAGCTCAGCGGATAGCAATCAGCCCCAGCATTTT.

The CDR3 sequence: CASSQSPGTTTDTQYF. Here the CDR3 DNA reads TGCGCCAGCAGCCAGAGCCCCGGGACTACCACAGATACGCAGTATTTT. The chain is built from TRBV4-3 and TRBJ2-3, with 7 bases aligning to TRBD2. The CDR3 consists of 16 residues. With 3 bases clipped from V and 2 bases from J, the junction kept 8 bases outside the gene matches. Germline V gene lookup returns CDR1 LGHNA and CDR2 YSLEER.

Only a few counts were recorded for this clone. The rearrangement uses TRBV10-3 and TRBJ1-6, with D possibly being TRBD1 (5 bases). The CDR3 is made up of 15 amino acids. Germline CDR1 reads ENHRY; CDR2 reads SYGVKD. The germline V and J ends were trimmed by 0 bases and 8 bases, with 11 bases remaining between them. The CDR3 loop is CAISESGEADSPLHF. CDR3 DNA sequence: TGTGCCATCAGTGAGTCAGGGGAAGCGGATTCACCCCTCCACTTT.

This chain connects TRBV5-1 to TRBJ2-3; 13 bases are shared with TRBD2. The CDR3 is 16 amino acids. The trim removed 4 bases at V and 4 bases at J, leaving 6 bases unmatched. Germline CDR1 reads SGHRS; CDR2 reads YFSETQ. In DNA form, the CDR3 reads TGCGCCAGCAGCGCGACCACTAGCGGGGGGGCAGATACGCAGTATTTT. It codes for CASSATTSGGADTQYF.

The chain uses TRBV5-6 and TRBJ2-7, with D maybe TRBD1 (7 bases). The germline V and J ends were trimmed by 0 bases and 5 bases, with 15 bases remaining between them. Germline CDR1 SGHDT, CDR2 YYEEEE. This CDR3 comprises 15 residues. CDR3 amino acids: CASSLGQGGGNEQYF. In DNA form, the CDR3 reads TGTGCCAGCAGCTTGGGACAGGGAGGAGGAAACGAGCAGTACTTC. Together with reference TRBV5-6 and TRBJ2-7, the CDR3 gives the full variable domain: DAGVTQSPTHLIKTRGQQVTLRCSPKSGHDTVSWYQQALGQGPQFIFQYYEEEERQRGNFPDRFSGHQFPNYSSELNVNALLLGDSALYLCASSLGQGGGNEQYFGPGTRLTVT.

The chain recombines TRBV28 with TRBJ1-2; D ambiguous. The CDR3 is 14 amino acids. V gave up 2 bases and J gave up 7 bases, with 14 bases separating them. Germline-derived CDR1 and CDR2 are MDHEN and SYDVKM. As DNA, the CDR3 is TGTGCCAGCAGTTTAGCCGGCTCAACGGGTGGCTACACCTTC. Residues: CASSLAGSTGGYTF.

The CDR3, as DNA: TGCGCCAGCAGCCAAGCGAACATGGGGTTTGCGGAGACCCAGTACTTC. Its protein product is CASSQANMGFAETQYF. This chain uses TRBV4-1 with TRBJ2-5; D unclear. V lost 1 base to trimming and J lost 5 bases, with 17 bases between them. From germline, CDR1 is MGHRA and CDR2 YSYEKL. The CDR3 length is 16 residues.

This clone was observed once. This chain joins TRBV6-7 and TRBJ1-5; D gene unclear. TRBV6-7 is noted as an ORF with a role that remains uncertain. The V and J ends lost 7 bases and 10 bases respectively, with 20 bases between them. The CDR3 length is 14 residues. The CDR3 DNA is TGTGCCAGCACTCCTGGGCGGTGTGGCGTTCCCCAGCATTTT. Translation gives CASTPGRCGVPQHF.

V gene TRBV10-1 combines with J gene TRBJ2-1, with D perhaps TRBD2 (6 bases). Germline CDR1 WNHNN, CDR2 SYGVQD (reference sequence). V lost 5 bases and J 4 bases, leaving 12 bases between the germline ends. The CDR3 has 14 amino acids. CDR3 in amino acids: CASSNRGDYNEQFF. CDR3 DNA: TGCGCCAGCAGTAACCGCGGGGATTACAATGAGCAGTTCTTC.